A single sample is the source of the 20 T cell receptor beta chains below, sequenced in a study of T cell clones after liver transplantation. The repertoire was sequenced with immunoSEQ multiplex PCR; TCRdb's copy has only in-frame clones and lacks some. The table lists about 60,000 clones, 65% to 75% of them singletons, with 15% in the top ten. The specimen was CD4+ T cells from blood, collected before liver transplant. Every receptor here comes from a human donor who received a liver transplant.

CDR3 coding DNA: TGTGCCAGTAGTATAAGAACGGGGAGGGGGTACACTGAAGCTTTCTTT. This codes for CASSIRTGRGYTEAFF. The V gene is TRBV19, the J gene TRBJ1-1; a possible D gene is TRBD1 (6 bases). CDR3 length: 16 residues. Trimming took 2 bases from V and 3 from J, leaving 16 bases between them. Germline V gives CDR1 LNHDA, CDR2 SQIVND (reference sequence).

V usage is TRBV5-6 and J usage is TRBJ2-7; TRBD2 matches 10 bases. The CDR3 length is 15 residues. J gave up 5 bases and V 2 bases, and 7 bases lay outside the gene matches. CDR1 is SGHDT and CDR2 is YYEEEE in the germline V gene. The CDR3 sequence is CASSLGGLAYHEQYF. CDR3 nucleotides: TGTGCCAGCAGCTTAGGGGGACTAGCGTACCACGAGCAGTACTTC.

The rearrangement links TRBV18 to TRBJ2-6; 7 positions agree with TRBD1. V trimming: 8 bases; J trimming: 2 bases; junction bases outside the gene matches: 15. The germline CDR1 and CDR2 sequences are KGHSH and LQKENI. The CDR3 consists of 18 residues. CDR3 coding DNA: TGTGCCAGCCCCCGAGACAGGGTCATGAGTACTGGGGCCAACGTCCTGACTTTC. It translates to CASPRDRVMSTGANVLTF.

V is TRBV11-3 and J is TRBJ2-7, with a possible D match to TRBD2 (5 bases). The germline V gene encodes CDR1 SGHNT and CDR2 YENEEA. V was clipped by 5 bases and J by 6 bases, with 14 bases between them. The CDR3 is made up of 13 amino acids. CDR3 loop: CASSRSYEGEQYF. The CDR3, as DNA: TGTGCCAGCAGCCGGTCCTACGAGGGCGAGCAGTACTTC.

V usage is TRBV10-1 and J usage is TRBJ2-2; D perhaps matches TRBD1 (6 bases). CDR3 length: 15 residues. Germline assignment: CDR1 WNHNN and CDR2 SYGVQD (reference sequence). Trimming stripped 2 bases from V and 2 bases from J, with 9 bases between. CDR3 sequence reads: CASSETQGNTGELFF. The CDR3 nucleotides read TGCGCCAGCAGTGAGACACAGGGAAACACCGGGGAGCTGTTTTTT.

The chain joins TRBV25-1 to TRBJ2-2, with a weak D call TRBD2 (6 bases). CDR3 size: 16 residues. Germline V CDR1 and CDR2: MGHDK, SYGVNS. Trimming pared 6 bases from V and 4 bases from J, leaving 18 bases between. CDR3 sequence (DNA): TGTGCCAGCAGCCTCAGAACAGGAGGGGCCACCGGGGAGCTGTTTTTT. As protein: CASSLRTGGATGELFF.

This clone was found many times. CDR3 in amino acids: CASSIDRGVNNSPLHF. For the CDR3, the DNA is TGTGCCAGCAGCATAGACAGGGGAGTTAATAATTCACCCCTCCACTTT. The chain has TRBV5-4 and TRBJ1-6; 8 nucleotides agree with TRBD1. The V gene's germline CDR1 is SGHNT and CDR2 YYREEE (reference sequence). This CDR3 is built from 16 residues. J gave up 5 bases and V 4 bases, and 8 bases lay outside the gene matches.

This clone came up many times. The gene calls are TRBV5-1 and TRBJ1-1; D is ambiguous. Germline CDR1 reads SGHRS; CDR2 reads YFSETQ. The CDR3 spans 16 residues. Trimming took 1 base from V and 3 from J, leaving 16 bases between them. The CDR3 region has the DNA TGCGCCAGCAGCTTGTTTGATGGGTGGGAGTACACTGAAGCTTTCTTT. Translating gives CASSLFDGWEYTEAFF.

The V and J genes are TRBV28 and TRBJ1-2; no reliable D call. There are 13 residues in the CDR3. The V and J ends lost 6 bases and 6 bases respectively, with 14 bases between them. CDR1 and CDR2 from the germline V gene are MDHEN and SYDVKM. The CDR3 coding sequence is TGTGCCAGCAGGTCTGACATTCTTCATGGCTACACCTTC. This sequence encodes CASRSDILHGYTF.

The V call is TRBV11-1, the J call TRBJ2-3; 9 nucleotides align to TRBD1. Germline CDR1 is SGHAT and CDR2 is FQDESV (reference sequence). The CDR3 is 17 amino acids. The ends lost 2 bases at V and 3 bases at J; junction bases unmatched: 9. The CDR3 reads CASSLRGQGHFTDTQYF. In nucleotides, the CDR3 is TGTGCCAGCAGCTTAAGGGGACAGGGACACTTTACAGATACGCAGTATTTT.

This rearrangement joins TRBV9 to TRBJ2-1; a possible D gene is TRBD1 (5 bases). The CDR3 totals 14 residues. V was pared by 0 bases and J by 7 bases, with 11 bases between. The V gene's germline CDR1 is SGDLS and CDR2 YYNGEE. DNA for the CDR3: TGTGCCAGCAGCGTAGGGGGCGCGTTGAATGAGCAGTTCTTC. It encodes CASSVGGALNEQFF.

V is TRBV7-9 and J is TRBJ2-5, with TRBD2 matching over 7 bases. Germline lookup yields CDR1 SEHNR and CDR2 FQNEAQ (reference sequence). V lost 4 bases to trimming and J lost 3 bases; unmatched junction nucleotides: 8. The CDR3 has 15 residues. CDR3 residues: CASSYSTSAKETQYF. Here the CDR3 DNA reads TGTGCCAGCAGCTATTCCACTAGCGCGAAAGAGACCCAGTACTTC.

The rearrangement joins TRBV19 to TRBJ2-1; 10 bases are a match to TRBD2. The germline gives CDR1 LNHDA, CDR2 SQIVND (reference sequence). J was trimmed by 1 base and V by 3 bases; bases with no gene match: 9. CDR3 length: 18 residues. The CDR3 coding sequence is TGTGCCAGTAGTATCCCCCGGACTAGCGGACTTTCCTACAATGAGCAGTTCTTC. Amino acid sequence: CASSIPRTSGLSYNEQFF.

V is TRBV28 and J is TRBJ2-4; TRBD1 might be the D (6 bases). CDR3 length: 17 amino acids. CDR1 and CDR2 (germline): MDHEN, SYDVKM. Trimming stripped 7 bases from V and 0 bases from J, with 19 bases between. The CDR3 is CASTPRGAGLAKNIQYF. CDR3 in DNA: TGTGCCAGCACGCCCAGGGGCGCGGGCCTAGCCAAAAACATTCAGTACTTC. Complete variable domain (other parts from reference TRBV28 and TRBJ2-4): DVKVTQSSRYLVKRTGEKVFLECVQDMDHENMFWYRQDPGLGLRLIYFSYDVKMKEKGDIPEGYSVSREKKERFSLILESASTNQTSMYLCASTPRGAGLAKNIQYFGAGTRLSVL.

The rearrangement uses TRBV28 and TRBJ2-7; 7 bases match TRBD1. Germline V gene sequence: CDR1 MDHEN, CDR2 SYDVKM. Germline trimming cut 4 bases from V and 3 bases from J; bases unmatched to any gene: 6. This CDR3 region has 14 residues. CDR3 sequence (DNA): TGTGCCAGCAGTTCGACAGGGTTCCTCTACGAGCAGTACTTC. Protein sequence: CASSSTGFLYEQYF. Full variable domain (remainder filled in from reference TRBV28 and TRBJ2-7): DVKVTQSSRYLVKRTGEKVFLECVQDMDHENMFWYRQDPGLGLRLIYFSYDVKMKEKGDIPEGYSVSREKKERFSLILESASTNQTSMYLCASSSTGFLYEQYFGPGTRLTVT.

The sample holds a few counts of this clone. This chain joins TRBV18 and TRBJ1-5; 9 bases match TRBD1. Trimming at V came to 2 bases and at J to 6 bases, leaving 5 bases not matched to a gene. CDR3 length: 15 amino acids. In germline, CDR1 is KGHSH, CDR2 LQKENI. CDR3 protein: CASSPGQGRGQPQHF. The CDR3 DNA sequence: TGTGCCAGCTCACCAGGACAGGGGAGGGGTCAGCCCCAGCATTTT.

The chain carries TRBV9 and TRBJ2-3; TRBD2 matches at 13 bases. This CDR3 comprises 16 residues. V shed 2 bases, J shed 7 bases, and the junction held 7 bases outside the gene matches. CDR1 and CDR2 (germline): SGDLS, YYNGEE. The CDR3 reads CASSVLTSGGSNTQYF. The CDR3 DNA sequence: TGTGCCAGCAGCGTGTTGACTAGCGGGGGGAGCAATACGCAGTATTTT.

This chain connects TRBV2 to TRBJ2-2, with TRBD2 matching 8 bases. The V segment lost 6 bases and the J segment 7 bases; nucleotides outside the gene matches: 4. The CDR3 totals 13 residues. CDR1 and CDR2 (germline): SNHLY, FYNNEI. CDR3 sequence: CASSGTSFGELFF. Here the CDR3 DNA reads TGTGCCAGCAGCGGGACTAGTTTCGGGGAGCTGTTTTTT.

This clone was counted a few times. J is TRBJ1-3 and V is TRBV10-3; 8 nucleotides match TRBD1. The CDR3 is 15 residues long. Germline assignment: CDR1 ENHRY and CDR2 SYGVKD. Trimming removed 8 bases from V and 4 bases from J; junction bases left unmatched: 10. The CDR3 nucleotides read TGTGCCATCGGCCGGGACAGGAACGGAGGAAACACCATATATTTT. Amino acid sequence: CAIGRDRNGGNTIYF.

This rearrangement joins TRBV27 to TRBJ1-6, with TRBD1 matching 8 bases. There are 15 residues in the CDR3. Germline trimming cut 6 bases from V and 7 bases from J; bases unmatched to any gene: 8. The germline gives CDR1 MNHEY, CDR2 SMNVEV (reference sequence). CDR3 sequence: CASRRAGGRNSPLHF. The CDR3 bases are TGTGCCAGCAGACGAGCAGGGGGCCGGAATTCACCCCTCCACTTT.